These 16 T cell receptor beta chains share one sample of origin, sequenced in a study of T cells in localized non-small cell lung cancer. Profiled with immunoSEQ multiplex PCR; TCRdb holds only in-frame clones, not every one. The sample gives over 30,000 clones, roughly nine tenths of which show up once; over 15% is in the top ten. Sample: peripheral blood mononuclear cells, taken before any cancer treatment. Receptor source: a man aged 40-75 years with stage III lung adenocarcinoma.

V is TRBV7-9 and J is TRBJ2-1; D could derive from TRBD1 or TRBD2 (5 bases each). The germline V and J ends were trimmed by 5 bases and 5 bases, with 16 bases remaining between them. CDR3 length: 15 amino acids. Germline values: CDR1 SEHNR, CDR2 FQNEAQ (reference sequence). Written as DNA, the CDR3 is TGTGCCAGCAGCCGAGGGGACGTAAAAAACAATGAGCAGTTCTTC. Residues: CASSRGDVKNNEQFF.

The chain has TRBV5-1 and TRBJ1-4; D gene ambiguous. Germline-derived CDR1 and CDR2 are SGHRS and YFSETQ. This CDR3 is built from 14 residues. With 0 bases removed from V and 4 bases from J, the gap between germline ends came to 7 bases. The CDR3 bases are TGCGCCAGCAGCTTGGGGATGGGTAATGAAAAACTGTTTTTT. This encodes CASSLGMGNEKLFF.

The J gene is TRBJ2-1, the V gene TRBV5-1; D unclear. The germline V gene has CDR1 SGHRS and CDR2 YFSETQ. Trimming left V 6 bases short and J 8 bases short, with 21 bases between. CDR3 length: 15 residues. CDR3 sequence: CASTLTVAPPDEQFF. For the CDR3, the DNA is TGCGCCAGCACTCTGACCGTAGCTCCTCCGGATGAGCAGTTCTTC.

J is TRBJ2-3 and V is TRBV14; 7 bases fit TRBD2. Germline CDR1 reads SGHDN; CDR2 reads FVKESK. With V trimmed by 4 bases and J by 1 base, 14 bases remained unmatched. This CDR3 is 18 amino acids long. The CDR3 spells CASSPQRGGRARTDTQYF. The CDR3 DNA sequence: TGTGCCAGCAGCCCCCAAAGGGGTGGGAGGGCCCGCACAGATACGCAGTATTTT.

The J gene is TRBJ2-7, the V gene TRBV11-2, with 8 bases fitting TRBD1. Germline V CDR1 and CDR2: SGHAT, FQNNGV. CDR3 length: 15 amino acids. V shed 5 bases and J 0 bases; nucleotides not matched to a gene: 6. The CDR3 reads CASSPRTGSSYEQYF. The CDR3 DNA reads TGTGCCAGCAGCCCCAGGACAGGGAGCTCCTACGAGCAGTACTTC.

The rearrangement joins TRBV19 to TRBJ2-2; 10 bases agree with TRBD2. The CDR3 runs to 17 residues. The germline V gene has CDR1 LNHDA and CDR2 SQIVND (reference sequence). V was pared by 7 bases and J by 4 bases, with 12 bases of the junction left unmatched. Written as DNA, the CDR3 is TGTGCCAGTACCACTAGCGGGGATACTATCTTCACCGGGGAGCTGTTTTTT. Translating it yields CASTTSGDTIFTGELFF.

In this sample, this clone turned up once. The CDR3 DNA reads as TGCGCCAGCAGCCAAGTTCCGGGGGCCGCGCAGTATTTT. This sequence encodes CASSQVPGAAQYF. V is TRBV4-3 and J is TRBJ2-3, with D tentatively TRBD1 or TRBD2 (6 bases each). The CDR3 totals 13 residues. Trimming left V 1 base short and J 10 bases short, with 12 bases between. Germline CDR1 reads LGHNA; CDR2 reads YSLEER.

This rearrangement joins TRBV5-1 to TRBJ1-1, with 8 bases matching TRBD1. The V and J ends lost 2 bases and 5 bases, in that order; junction bases with no gene match: 5. The CDR3 runs to 14 residues. Germline CDR1 reads SGHRS; CDR2 reads YFSETQ. The CDR3 region has the DNA TGCGCCAGCAGCTTTGCAGGACAGGGAACTGAAGCTTTCTTT. This translates into CASSFAGQGTEAFF.

The chain couples TRBV5-6 to TRBJ1-2; TRBD1 matches 7 bases. The CDR3 consists of 15 residues. Germline values: CDR1 SGHDT, CDR2 YYEEEE. V shed 5 bases, J shed 4 bases, and the junction held 11 bases outside the gene matches. DNA of the CDR3: TGTGCCAGCAGTCCCTCAGGGGGGGGGTCCTATGGCTACACCTTC. It yields the protein CASSPSGGGSYGYTF.

This chain uses TRBV13 with TRBJ2-1; unclear D gene. The V gene lost 4 bases and the J gene lost 7 bases, with 11 bases spanning the gap. Germline V CDR1 and CDR2: PRHDT, FYEKMQ (reference sequence). The CDR3 has 13 amino acids. The CDR3 here is CASSSKAGNEQFF. The CDR3 coding sequence is TGTGCCAGCAGCTCTAAAGCCGGGAATGAGCAGTTCTTC.

The rearrangement uses TRBV21-1 and TRBJ2-1. TRBV21-1 is designated a pseudogene. The CDR3 length is 20 residues. The CDR3 sequence is CASSKPEGYRNPSSYNEQFF. DNA of the CDR3: TGTGCCAGCAGCAAACCCGAGGGTTACAGGAACCCGAGCTCCTACAATGAGCAGTTCTTC.

The rearrangement links TRBV19 to TRBJ2-1, with 9 bases fitting TRBD1. Per germline, CDR1 LNHDA and CDR2 SQIVND (reference sequence). Germline trimming cut 6 bases from V and 7 bases from J; bases unmatched to any gene: 7. The CDR3 length is 14 residues. CDR3 amino acids: CASSLGTGLNEQFF. CDR3 bases: TGTGCCAGTAGCCTGGGGACAGGGCTTAATGAGCAGTTCTTC.

The rearrangement links TRBV9 to TRBJ1-2, with D unclear. Germline values: CDR1 SGDLS, CDR2 YYNGEE. V was trimmed by 2 bases and J by 6 bases, leaving 14 bases between them. The CDR3 contains 14 residues. CDR3 region: CASSVTSQIHGYTF. Here the CDR3 DNA reads TGTGCCAGCAGCGTTACCTCACAGATCCATGGCTACACCTTC.

This clone was detected only a few times. The chain links TRBV29-1 to TRBJ2-5; no reliable D call. Trimming cost V 6 bases and J 1 base, with 12 bases left between them. The CDR3 covers 13 residues. From germline, CDR1 is SQVTM and CDR2 ANQGSEA. CDR3 coding DNA: TGCAGCGTAGCACTGACCTTCCAAGAGACCCAGTACTTC. Protein: CSVALTFQETQYF.

The chain links TRBV5-6 to TRBJ2-3; D assignment may be TRBD1 or TRBD2 (5 bases each). The CDR3 consists of 17 residues. V shed 0 bases and J shed 5 bases, with 19 bases lying between them. Germline loops: CDR1 SGHDT, CDR2 YYEEEE. CDR3 in amino acids: CASSLVSRPGQGDTQYF. CDR3 nucleotides: TGTGCCAGCAGCTTGGTATCCCGCCCGGGGCAGGGAGATACGCAGTATTTT.

The rearrangement links TRBV19 to TRBJ1-2; D unresolved. Trimming stripped 9 bases from V and 2 bases from J, with 25 bases between. The germline V gene encodes CDR1 LNHDA and CDR2 SQIVND (reference sequence). This CDR3 has 17 residues. This chain's CDR3 is CARWTPEGWAFNYGYTF. The DNA of the CDR3 is TGTGCCAGGTGGACCCCCGAGGGTTGGGCCTTCAACTATGGCTACACCTTC.